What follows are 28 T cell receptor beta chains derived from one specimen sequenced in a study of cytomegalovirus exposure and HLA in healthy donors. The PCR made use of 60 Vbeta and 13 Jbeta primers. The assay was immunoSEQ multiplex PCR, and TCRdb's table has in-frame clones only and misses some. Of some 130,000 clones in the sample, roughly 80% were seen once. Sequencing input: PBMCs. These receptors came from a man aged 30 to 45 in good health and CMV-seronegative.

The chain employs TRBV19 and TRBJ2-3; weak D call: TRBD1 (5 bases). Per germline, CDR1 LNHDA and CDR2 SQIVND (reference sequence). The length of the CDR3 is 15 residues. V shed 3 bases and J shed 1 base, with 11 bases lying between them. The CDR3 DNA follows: TGTGCCAGTAGTATCTGGACACGACGCACAGATACGCAGTATTTT. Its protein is CASSIWTRRTDTQYF.

CDR3 loop: CASSFQRGLTEAFF. The CDR3 DNA reads TGTGCCAGCAGCTTTCAGAGGGGGCTAACTGAAGCTTTCTTT. The chain is built from TRBV7-9 and TRBJ1-1, with 7 nucleotides matching TRBD1. Germline V gene data show CDR1 as SEHNR and CDR2 as FQNEAQ (reference sequence). V lost 3 bases and J lost 5; bases outside the gene matches: 6. The CDR3 runs 14 residues.

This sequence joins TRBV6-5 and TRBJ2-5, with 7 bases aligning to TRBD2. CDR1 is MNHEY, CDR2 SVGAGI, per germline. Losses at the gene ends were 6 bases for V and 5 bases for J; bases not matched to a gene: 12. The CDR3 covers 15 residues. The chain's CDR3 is CASRLLAAGDETQYF. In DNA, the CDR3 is TGTGCCAGCAGACTCCTCGCTGCGGGGGACGAGACCCAGTACTTC.

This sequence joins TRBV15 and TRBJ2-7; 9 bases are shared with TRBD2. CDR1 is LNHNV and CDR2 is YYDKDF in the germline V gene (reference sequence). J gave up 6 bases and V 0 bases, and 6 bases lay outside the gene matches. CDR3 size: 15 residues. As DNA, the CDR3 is TGTGCCACCAGCAGAGATCGCCTAGCGGGATCCGAGCAGTACTTC. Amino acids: CATSRDRLAGSEQYF.

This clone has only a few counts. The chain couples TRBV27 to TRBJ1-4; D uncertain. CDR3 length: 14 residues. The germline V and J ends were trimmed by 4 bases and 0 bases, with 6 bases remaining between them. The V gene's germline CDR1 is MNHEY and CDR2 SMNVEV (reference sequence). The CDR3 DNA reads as TGTGCCAGCAGTTCTCACACAACTAATGAAAAACTGTTTTTT. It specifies CASSSHTTNEKLFF. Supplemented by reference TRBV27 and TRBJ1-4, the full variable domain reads EAQVTQNPRYLITVTGKKLTVTCSQNMNHEYMSWYRQDPGLGLRQIYYSMNVEVTDKGDVPEGYKVSRKEKRNFPLILESPSPNQTSLYFCASSSHTTNEKLFFGSGTQLSVL.

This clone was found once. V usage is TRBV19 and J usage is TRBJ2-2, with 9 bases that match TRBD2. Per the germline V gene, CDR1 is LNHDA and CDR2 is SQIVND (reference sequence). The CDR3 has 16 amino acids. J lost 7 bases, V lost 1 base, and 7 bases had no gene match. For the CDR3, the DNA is TGTGCCAGTAGTATAGTGGGTAGCGGGAGAATCGGGGAGCTGTTTTTT. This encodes CASSIVGSGRIGELFF.

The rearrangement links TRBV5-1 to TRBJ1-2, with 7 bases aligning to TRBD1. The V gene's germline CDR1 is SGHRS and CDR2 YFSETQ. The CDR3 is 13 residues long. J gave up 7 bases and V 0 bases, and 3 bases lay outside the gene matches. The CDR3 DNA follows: TGCGCCAGCAGCTTGGGACAGGGCTTTGGCTACACCTTC. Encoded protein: CASSLGQGFGYTF.

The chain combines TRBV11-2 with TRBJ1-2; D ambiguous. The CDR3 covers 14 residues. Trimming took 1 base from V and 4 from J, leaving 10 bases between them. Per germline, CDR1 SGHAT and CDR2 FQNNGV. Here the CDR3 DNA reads TGTGCCAGCAGCTTAGTCCGGAGGACCTATGGCTACACCTTC. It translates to CASSLVRRTYGYTF.

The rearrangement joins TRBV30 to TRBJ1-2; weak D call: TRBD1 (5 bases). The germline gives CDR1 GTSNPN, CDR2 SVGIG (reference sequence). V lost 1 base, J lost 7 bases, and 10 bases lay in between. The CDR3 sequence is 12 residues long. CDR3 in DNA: TGTGCCTGGAGTGCGACAGTCGGTGGCTACACCTTC. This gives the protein CAWSATVGGYTF.

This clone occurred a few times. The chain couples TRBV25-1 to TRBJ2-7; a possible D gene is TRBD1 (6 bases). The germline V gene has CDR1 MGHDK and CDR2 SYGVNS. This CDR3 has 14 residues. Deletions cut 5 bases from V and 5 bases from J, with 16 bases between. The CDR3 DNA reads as TGTGCCAGCAGTTTAGACAGGTGGGACCACGAGCAGTACTTC. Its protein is CASSLDRWDHEQYF.

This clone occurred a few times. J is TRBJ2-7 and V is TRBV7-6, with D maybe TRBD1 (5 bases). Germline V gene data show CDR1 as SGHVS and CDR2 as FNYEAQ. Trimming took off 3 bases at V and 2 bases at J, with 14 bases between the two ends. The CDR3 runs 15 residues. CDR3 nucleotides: TGTGCCAGCAGCTTGATAGGGGAAAGAGCCTACGAGCAGTACTTC. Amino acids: CASSLIGERAYEQYF.

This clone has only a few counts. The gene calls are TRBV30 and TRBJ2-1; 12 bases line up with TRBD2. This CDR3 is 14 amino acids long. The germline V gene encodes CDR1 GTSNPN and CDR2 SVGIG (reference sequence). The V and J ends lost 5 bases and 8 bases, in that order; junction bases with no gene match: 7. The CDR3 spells CAWEPGLAGHEQFF. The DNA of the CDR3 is TGTGCCTGGGAGCCGGGACTAGCGGGCCATGAGCAGTTCTTC.

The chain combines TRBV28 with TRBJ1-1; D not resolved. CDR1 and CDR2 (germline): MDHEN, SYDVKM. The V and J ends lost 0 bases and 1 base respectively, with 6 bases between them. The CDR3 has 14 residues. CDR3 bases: TGTGCCAGCAGTTTATGGACAACGAACACTGAAGCTTTCTTT. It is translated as CASSLWTTNTEAFF.

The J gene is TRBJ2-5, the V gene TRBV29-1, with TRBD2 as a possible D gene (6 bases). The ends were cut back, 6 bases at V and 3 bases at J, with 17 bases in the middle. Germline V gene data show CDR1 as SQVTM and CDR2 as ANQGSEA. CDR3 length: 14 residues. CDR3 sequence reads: CSVEPGLPEETQYF. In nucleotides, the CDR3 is TGCAGCGTAGAACCGGGACTCCCTGAAGAGACCCAGTACTTC.

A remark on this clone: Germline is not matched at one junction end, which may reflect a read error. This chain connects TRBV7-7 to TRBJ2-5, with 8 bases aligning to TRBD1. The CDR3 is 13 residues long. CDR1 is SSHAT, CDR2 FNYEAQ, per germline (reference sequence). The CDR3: CASSLDRVETQYF. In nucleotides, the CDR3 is TGTGCTAGCAGCTTGGACAGGGTAGAGACCCAGTACTTC.

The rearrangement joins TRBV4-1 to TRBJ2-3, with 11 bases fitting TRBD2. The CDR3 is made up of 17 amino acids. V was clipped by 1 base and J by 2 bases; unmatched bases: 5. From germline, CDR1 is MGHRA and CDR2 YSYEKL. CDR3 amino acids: CASSQGVAGGFTDTQYF. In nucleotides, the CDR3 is TGCGCCAGCAGCCAAGGGGTAGCGGGAGGGTTCACAGATACGCAGTATTTT.

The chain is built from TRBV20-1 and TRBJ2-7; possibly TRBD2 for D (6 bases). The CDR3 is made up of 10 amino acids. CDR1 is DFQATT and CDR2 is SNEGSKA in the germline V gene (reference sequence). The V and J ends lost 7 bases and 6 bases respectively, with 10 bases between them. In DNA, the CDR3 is TGCAGTGTCGCGGGGACCGAGCAGTACTTC. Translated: CSVAGTEQYF.

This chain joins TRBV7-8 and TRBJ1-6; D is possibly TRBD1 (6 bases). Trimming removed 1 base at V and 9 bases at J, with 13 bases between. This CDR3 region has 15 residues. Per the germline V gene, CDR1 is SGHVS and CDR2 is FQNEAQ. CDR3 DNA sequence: TGTGCCAGCAGCTTAGGCAGGGGTCAGGGTTCACCCCTCCACTTT. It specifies CASSLGRGQGSPLHF.

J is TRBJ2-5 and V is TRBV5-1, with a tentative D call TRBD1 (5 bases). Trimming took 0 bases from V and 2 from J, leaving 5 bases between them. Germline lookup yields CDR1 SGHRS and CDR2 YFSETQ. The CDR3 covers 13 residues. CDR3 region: CASSLGQQETQYF. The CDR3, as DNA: TGCGCCAGCAGCTTGGGACAGCAAGAGACCCAGTACTTC.

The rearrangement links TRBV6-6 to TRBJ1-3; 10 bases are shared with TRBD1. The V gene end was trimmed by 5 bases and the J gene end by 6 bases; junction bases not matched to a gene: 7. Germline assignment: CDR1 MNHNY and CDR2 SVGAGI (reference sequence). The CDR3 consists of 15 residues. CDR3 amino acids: CASSPGQGVPNTIYF. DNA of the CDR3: TGTGCCAGCAGTCCCGGACAGGGGGTACCAAACACCATATATTTT.

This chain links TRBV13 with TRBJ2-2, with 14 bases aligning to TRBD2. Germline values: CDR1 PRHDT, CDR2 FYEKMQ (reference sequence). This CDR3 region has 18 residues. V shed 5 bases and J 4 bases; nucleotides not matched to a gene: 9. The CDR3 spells CASSTGLAGGSGTGELFF. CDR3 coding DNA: TGTGCCAGCAGCACCGGACTAGCGGGAGGTTCCGGCACCGGGGAGCTGTTTTTT.

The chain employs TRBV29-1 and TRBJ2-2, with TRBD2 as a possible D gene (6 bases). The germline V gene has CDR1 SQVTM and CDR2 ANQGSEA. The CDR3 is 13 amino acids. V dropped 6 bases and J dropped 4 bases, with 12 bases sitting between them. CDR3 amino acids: CSVYAGSTGELFF. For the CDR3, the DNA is TGCAGCGTGTATGCGGGATCCACCGGGGAGCTGTTTTTT.

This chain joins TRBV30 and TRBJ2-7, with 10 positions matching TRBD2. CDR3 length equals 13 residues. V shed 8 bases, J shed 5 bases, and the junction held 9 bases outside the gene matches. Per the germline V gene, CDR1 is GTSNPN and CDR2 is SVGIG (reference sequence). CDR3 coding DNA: TGTGCCGCAAATCTAGCGGGAGCCCACGAGCAGTACTTC. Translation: CAANLAGAHEQYF.

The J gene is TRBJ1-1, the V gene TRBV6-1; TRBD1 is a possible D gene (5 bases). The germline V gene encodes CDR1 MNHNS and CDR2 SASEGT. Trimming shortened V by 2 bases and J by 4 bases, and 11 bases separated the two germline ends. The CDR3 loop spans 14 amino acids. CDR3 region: CASSEWGTGTEAFF. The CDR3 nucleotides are TGTGCCAGCAGTGAATGGGGGACTGGCACTGAAGCTTTCTTT.

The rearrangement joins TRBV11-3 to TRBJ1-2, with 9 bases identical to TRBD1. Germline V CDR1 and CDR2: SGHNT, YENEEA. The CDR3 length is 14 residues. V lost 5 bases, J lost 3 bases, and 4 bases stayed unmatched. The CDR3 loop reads CASSIQGADYGYTF. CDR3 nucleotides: TGTGCCAGCAGCATACAGGGGGCTGACTATGGCTACACCTTC.

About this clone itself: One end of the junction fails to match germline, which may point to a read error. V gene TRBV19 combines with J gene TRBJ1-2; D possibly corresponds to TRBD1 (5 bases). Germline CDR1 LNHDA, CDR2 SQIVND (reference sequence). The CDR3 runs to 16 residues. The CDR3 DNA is TGTGCCAGTACTCCCGCCGGGGGTGTGGGTGCCTATGGCTACCCCTTC. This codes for CASTPAGGVGAYGYPF.

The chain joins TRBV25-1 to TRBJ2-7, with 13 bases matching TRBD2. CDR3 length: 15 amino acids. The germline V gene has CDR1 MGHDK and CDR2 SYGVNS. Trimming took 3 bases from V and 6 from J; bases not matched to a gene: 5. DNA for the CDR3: TGTGCCAGCAGTGACTGGACTAGCGGGAGTTGCGAGCAGTACTTC. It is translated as CASSDWTSGSCEQYF.

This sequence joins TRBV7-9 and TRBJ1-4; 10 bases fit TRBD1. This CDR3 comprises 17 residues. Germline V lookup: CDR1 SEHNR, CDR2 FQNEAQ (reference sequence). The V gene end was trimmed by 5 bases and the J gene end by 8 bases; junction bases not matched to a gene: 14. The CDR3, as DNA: TGTGCCAGCAGCACCTTAGGGACAGGGGATTTTGGGGAAAAACTGTTTTTT. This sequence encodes CASSTLGTGDFGEKLFF.